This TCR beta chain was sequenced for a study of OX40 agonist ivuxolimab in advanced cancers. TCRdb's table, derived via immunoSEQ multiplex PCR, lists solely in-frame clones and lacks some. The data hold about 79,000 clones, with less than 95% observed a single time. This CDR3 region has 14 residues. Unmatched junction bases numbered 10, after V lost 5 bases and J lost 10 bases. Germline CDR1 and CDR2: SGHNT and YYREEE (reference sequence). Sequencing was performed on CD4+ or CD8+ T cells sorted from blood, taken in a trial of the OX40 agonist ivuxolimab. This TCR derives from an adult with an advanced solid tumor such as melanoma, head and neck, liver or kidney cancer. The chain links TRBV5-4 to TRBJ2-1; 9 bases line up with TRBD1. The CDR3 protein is CASRQPTGGGEQFF. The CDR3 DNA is TGTGCCAGCAGACAACCCACAGGGGGCGGCGAGCAGTTCTTC.